Sequencing of this T cell receptor (beta chain) was carried out in a study of blood T cell repertoires in COVID-19. The wider study: Sites in the United States, Italy and Spain provided acute and convalescent COVID-19 samples.

As originally analysed: The assay estimated nucleated cells by amplifying reference gene primers. The assay was immunoSEQ multiplex PCR, and TCRdb's table has in-frame clones only and misses some. V, J and clone size were drawn from that table, and D and trimming were deduced from the DNA. The table has about 47,000 clones, less than 70% seen once. Trimming at V came to 3 bases and at J to 0 bases, leaving 11 bases not matched to a gene. The CDR3 runs 17 residues. CDR1 is SGDLS and CDR2 is YYNGEE in the germline V gene. This clone was found once. This sequence joins TRBV9 and TRBJ1-2, with 7 positions matching TRBD1. The TCR originated in an elderly man with acute or convalescent COVID-19. Sequenced input: peripheral blood. CDR3 nucleotide sequence: TGTGCCAGCAGCGACCAGACAGGGAAACAAGCTAACTATGGCTACACCTTC. This gives the protein CASSDQTGKQANYGYTF.